The 8 T cell receptor beta chains presented below share a single source sample, sequenced in a study of blood T cell repertoires in COVID-19. The protocol was immunoSEQ multiplex PCR, while the TCRdb copy is restricted to in-frame clones and leaves out a portion. The sample contains roughly 230,000 clones, approximately 80% of which appear only once. Source material: peripheral blood. All receptors derive from a woman in her fifties or sixties with acute or convalescent COVID-19.

The chain joins TRBV23-1 to TRBJ1-2, with D tentatively TRBD1 (6 bases). TRBV23-1 is filed as an ORF, its function uncertain. Trimming took off 4 bases at V and 6 bases at J, with 15 bases between the two ends. The CDR3 extends over 14 amino acids. CDR3 protein: CASSLFRDNHGYTF. DNA of the CDR3: TGCGCCAGCAGTCTATTCCGGGACAACCATGGCTACACCTTC.

The J gene is TRBJ1-6, the V gene TRBV28; D possibly corresponds to TRBD1 (6 bases). The CDR3 is made up of 13 amino acids. Germline V gene lookup returns CDR1 MDHEN and CDR2 SYDVKM. V lost 3 bases, J lost 7 bases, and 7 bases lay in between. The CDR3 DNA reads as TGTGCCAGCAGTTTTCAGGGGAATTCACCCCTCCACTTT. Encoded protein: CASSFQGNSPLHF. Combining the CDR3 with reference TRBV28 and TRBJ1-6 gives the whole variable domain DVKVTQSSRYLVKRTGEKVFLECVQDMDHENMFWYRQDPGLGLRLIYFSYDVKMKEKGDIPEGYSVSREKKERFSLILESASTNQTSMYLCASSFQGNSPLHFGNGTRLTVT.

The rearrangement links TRBV7-9 to TRBJ1-5; D is undetermined. From germline, CDR1 is SEHNR and CDR2 FQNEAQ (reference sequence). The CDR3 covers 14 residues. The V end lost 1 base, the J end lost 1 base, and 5 bases lay between the germline ends. CDR3 in amino acids: CASSLGHSNQPQHF. The CDR3 DNA reads as TGTGCCAGCAGCTTAGGGCACAGCAATCAGCCCCAGCATTTT.

This clone was counted ten times or more. The rearrangement uses TRBV7-2 and TRBJ2-5; D is perhaps TRBD2 (6 bases). V lost 7 bases and J 1 base, leaving 10 bases between the germline ends. This CDR3 has 13 residues. Germline V gives CDR1 SGHTA, CDR2 FQGNSA. The chain's CDR3 is CASNRLVQETQYF. The CDR3 region has the DNA TGTGCCAGCAACCGACTAGTCCAAGAGACCCAGTACTTC.

The table lists this clone with a count of one. V gene TRBV7-2 combines with J gene TRBJ2-7; D possibly corresponds to TRBD2 (7 bases). With 5 bases removed from V and 6 bases from J, the gap between germline ends came to 11 bases. CDR1 SGHTA and CDR2 FQGNSA come from the germline V gene. This CDR3 region has 12 residues. The DNA for the CDR3 is TGTGCCAGCAGCGGGGGGGCCCTCGAGCAGTACTTC. This translates into CASSGGALEQYF.

The chain links TRBV6-5 to TRBJ2-4; possible D gene TRBD2, 6 bases. Germline V lookup: CDR1 MNHEY, CDR2 SVGAGI. Trimming cost V 6 bases and J 9 bases, with 15 bases left between them. The CDR3 length is 13 residues. The CDR3: CASSSGEAFIQYF. The CDR3 coding sequence is TGTGCCAGCAGCTCTGGGGAGGCCTTCATTCAGTACTTC.

The V and J genes are TRBV21-1 and TRBJ2-2; the table's TRBD1 call for D was not verified on the DNA. TRBV21-1 is a pseudogene segment. The CDR3 covers 17 residues. CDR3 bases: TGTGCCAGCAGCAAAGTATCCGGACAGGGTGACACCGGGGAGCTGTTTTTT. It is translated as CASSKVSGQGDTGELFF.

This sequence joins TRBV12-3 or TRBV12-4 and TRBJ1-3; D possibly corresponds to TRBD1 (6 bases). V lost 5 bases to trimming and J lost 4 bases, with 9 bases between them. This CDR3 contains 13 residues. CDR3 in DNA: TGTGCCAGCAGTCAAGGACAGGGAAACACCATATATTTT. This encodes CASSQGQGNTIYF.